The 26 T cell receptor beta chains below come from one sample, sequenced in a study of T-cell memory formation after mild COVID-19. TCRdb passed the 5' RACE reads through MiXCR, listing each CDR3 protein once. This table holds 110,000 or so distinct CDR3 sequences, 22% found once. Sequenced material: PBMCs or a T cell subset sorted from them (not recorded which). Source of these receptors: a man between 18 and 35 years old who had mild COVID-19 (a few samples of this study predate the infection). Cell type and time point are not known.

Only a few counts were recorded for this clonotype. The chain is built from TRBV20-1 and TRBJ2-1; D gene uncertain. This CDR3 has 13 amino acids. CDR1 is DFQATT and CDR2 is SNEGSKA in the germline V gene (reference sequence). The V and J ends lost 6 bases and 0 bases respectively, with 9 bases between them. CDR3 sequence (DNA): TGCAGTGCGAGAAGAAACTCCTACAATGAGCAGTTCTTC. It encodes CSARRNSYNEQFF.

This clonotype was seen more than once but under ten times. The gene calls are TRBV7-3 and TRBJ2-7; D ambiguous. V lost 2 bases and J lost 4, with 9 bases in between. The CDR3 contains 13 residues. The V gene's germline CDR1 is SGHTA and CDR2 FQGTGA. CDR3: CASSLSHRYEQYF. DNA for the CDR3: TGTGCCAGCAGCTTATCACATCGATACGAGCAGTACTTC. Together with reference TRBV7-3 and TRBJ2-7, the CDR3 gives the full variable domain: GAGVSQTPSNKVTEKGKYVELRCDPISGHTALYWYRQSLGQGPEFLIYFQGTGAADDSGLPNDRFFAVRPEGSVSTLKIQRTERGDSAVYLCASSLSHRYEQYFGPGTRLTVT.

The chain has TRBV18 and TRBJ1-4, with 7 bases that match TRBD1. The CDR3 runs to 16 residues. Germline V gene sequence: CDR1 KGHSH, CDR2 LQKENI. Losses at the gene ends were 2 bases for V and 6 bases for J; bases not matched to a gene: 9. CDR3 loop: CASSPNPDRMDEKLFF. For the CDR3, the DNA is TGTGCCAGCTCACCAAACCCGGACAGGATGGATGAAAAACTGTTTTTT.

The chain is built from TRBV5-4 and TRBJ2-2, with unresolved D. Trimming removed 6 bases at V and 7 bases at J, with 10 bases between. The CDR3 has 12 amino acids. Germline V lookup: CDR1 SGHNT, CDR2 YYREEE (reference sequence). The CDR3 DNA sequence: TGTGCCAGCACCGGACGCGGCGGGGAGCTGTTTTTT. It is translated as CASTGRGGELFF.

This rearrangement joins TRBV12-3 or TRBV12-4 to TRBJ1-5, with D maybe TRBD1 (5 bases). The CDR3 spans 15 residues. Trimming stripped 5 bases from V and 5 bases from J, with 16 bases between. Here the CDR3 reads CASSPGPYVHQPQHF. CDR3 DNA: TGTGCCAGCAGTCCGGGACCTTACGTCCATCAGCCCCAGCATTTT.

The chain has TRBV9 and TRBJ2-5; 8 bases are a match to TRBD2. Germline lookup yields CDR1 SGDLS and CDR2 YYNGEE. The CDR3 runs 15 residues. The ends lost 3 bases at V and 2 bases at J; junction bases unmatched: 6. CDR3 region: CASSDVAGSQETQYF. For the CDR3, the DNA is TGTGCCAGCAGCGACGTAGCGGGGAGTCAAGAGACCCAGTACTTC.

This clonotype was seen more than once but under ten times. This chain's CDR3 is CASSLYSGGGYTF. The CDR3 DNA follows: TGTGCCAGCAGTTTATACTCAGGGGGTGGCTACACCTTC. The V call is TRBV27, the J call TRBJ1-2; the match to TRBD1 covers 7 bases. The CDR3 runs 13 residues. In germline, CDR1 is MNHEY, CDR2 SMNVEV (reference sequence). The V gene end was trimmed by 1 base and the J gene end by 7 bases; junction bases not matched to a gene: 3.

The J gene is TRBJ1-3, the V gene TRBV12-3 or TRBV12-4; 9 bases map to TRBD1. V was clipped by 6 bases and J by 1 base; unmatched bases: 4. This CDR3 contains 15 residues. The CDR3 here is CASRTGGNSGNTIYF. CDR3 nucleotide sequence: TGTGCCAGCAGGACAGGGGGAAATTCTGGAAACACCATATATTTT.

V is TRBV6-2 or TRBV6-3 and J is TRBJ1-1; 8 nucleotides match TRBD1. Germline CDR1 is MNHEY and CDR2 is SVGEGT. The CDR3 extends over 16 amino acids. V gave up 2 bases and J gave up 4 bases; unmatched junction bases: 9. The CDR3 protein is CASSYDLTGEATEAFF. The CDR3 bases are TGTGCCAGCAGTTACGACCTGACAGGGGAGGCCACTGAAGCTTTCTTT.

The J gene is TRBJ1-4, the V gene TRBV27; 7 bases line up with TRBD1. Germline-derived CDR1 and CDR2 are MNHEY and SMNVEV (reference sequence). The length of the CDR3 is 15 residues. V was pared by 5 bases and J by 5 bases, with 8 bases of the junction left unmatched. The DNA of the CDR3 is TGTGCCAGCAGTCCCGGACAGGCCCAAAATGAAAAACTGTTTTTT. Translating it yields CASSPGQAQNEKLFF.

This clonotype was seen a few times. This rearrangement joins TRBV6-2 or TRBV6-3 to TRBJ2-1; TRBD2 aligns across 9 bases. This CDR3 contains 15 residues. Per the germline V gene, CDR1 is MNHEY and CDR2 is SVGEGT. Unmatched junction bases numbered 3, after V lost 3 bases and J lost 3 bases. The DNA for the CDR3 is TGTGCCAGCAGTTATCGACTAGCGGACTACAATGAGCAGTTCTTC. Translation: CASSYRLADYNEQFF.

This clonotype showed up just a few times. This rearrangement joins TRBV7-9 to TRBJ1-1; D ambiguous. The CDR3 sequence is 14 residues long. Germline-derived CDR1 and CDR2 are SEHNR and FQNEAQ (reference sequence). V lost 1 base and J 6 bases, leaving 12 bases between the germline ends. CDR3 amino acids: CASSLGSSFSEAFF. As DNA, the CDR3 is TGTGCCAGCAGCTTAGGGTCGAGTTTTTCTGAAGCTTTCTTT.

The J gene is TRBJ1-2, the V gene TRBV20-1; 7 nucleotides agree with TRBD1. Germline CDR1 and CDR2: DFQATT and SNEGSKA (reference sequence). Trimming removed 3 bases from V and 3 bases from J; junction bases left unmatched: 7. This CDR3 is 14 amino acids long. CDR3 in amino acids: CSARDRSGDYGYTF. The CDR3 nucleotides read TGCAGTGCTAGGGACAGGTCAGGGGACTATGGCTACACCTTC.

This clonotype was detected only a few times. The chain joins TRBV5-1 to TRBJ2-3; 9 bases match TRBD2. CDR1 and CDR2 from the germline V gene are SGHRS and YFSETQ. The CDR3 extends over 16 amino acids. V lost 0 bases and J lost 4; bases outside the gene matches: 6. CDR3: CASSLDPGLAADTQYF. In DNA form, the CDR3 reads TGCGCCAGCAGCTTGGACCCGGGACTAGCAGCAGATACGCAGTATTTT.

This clonotype has more than one count but fewer than ten. The chain uses TRBV20-1 and TRBJ2-5; no clear D gene. The V end lost 0 bases, the J end lost 4 bases, and 15 bases lay between the germline ends. Germline assignment: CDR1 DFQATT and CDR2 SNEGSKA (reference sequence). CDR3 length: 15 residues. CDR3 region: CSARDKKPASETQYF. CDR3 bases: TGCAGTGCTAGAGATAAAAAGCCGGCTTCAGAGACCCAGTACTTC.

The chain joins TRBV5-1 to TRBJ2-3; 9 nucleotides agree with TRBD2. V lost 5 bases, J lost 2 bases, and 9 bases stayed unmatched. CDR1 is SGHRS, CDR2 YFSETQ, per germline. The CDR3 contains 16 residues. The CDR3 sequence is CASSRLGLASTDTQYF. The CDR3 bases are TGCGCCAGCAGTCGACTGGGACTAGCCTCCACAGATACGCAGTATTTT.

This clonotype was observed a handful of times. The chain links TRBV6-1 to TRBJ1-1; 11 positions match TRBD1. J was trimmed by 4 bases and V by 1 base; bases with no gene match: 2. Germline V gives CDR1 MNHNS, CDR2 SASEGT. This CDR3 is 15 amino acids long. The CDR3 nucleotides read TGTGCCAGCAGTGAAGGGGGGACAGGGGGCACTGAAGCTTTCTTT. It translates to CASSEGGTGGTEAFF.

This clonotype was found a few times. This rearrangement joins TRBV7-2 to TRBJ2-7; 9 bases align to TRBD1. From germline, CDR1 is SGHTA and CDR2 FQGNSA. CDR3 size: 15 residues. Trimming at V came to 2 bases and at J to 7 bases, leaving 9 bases not matched to a gene. CDR3 protein: CASSLTGTGTWEQYF. The CDR3 DNA sequence: TGTGCCAGCAGCTTAACCGGGACAGGGACCTGGGAGCAGTACTTC.

The chain carries TRBV7-9 and TRBJ2-5; 7 bases agree with TRBD1. Germline V gives CDR1 SEHNR, CDR2 FQNEAQ (reference sequence). The V gene end was trimmed by 2 bases and the J gene end by 5 bases; junction bases not matched to a gene: 2. The CDR3 covers 13 residues. CDR3 amino acids: CASSLRGGETQYF. CDR3 sequence (DNA): TGTGCCAGCAGCTTACGAGGGGGCGAGACCCAGTACTTC.

The chain links TRBV12-3 or TRBV12-4 to TRBJ1-5; 8 positions agree with TRBD1. V was clipped by 5 bases and J by 2 bases; unmatched bases: 2. The CDR3 has 14 amino acids. The CDR3 protein is CASSPQGGNQPQHF. The DNA of the CDR3 is TGTGCCAGCAGTCCACAGGGGGGCAATCAGCCCCAGCATTTT.

This clonotype came up a few times. The chain combines TRBV28 with TRBJ2-5; D is undetermined. V gave up 8 bases and J gave up 2 bases, with 21 bases separating them. This CDR3 is built from 16 residues. Looked up from germline, CDR1 is MDHEN and CDR2 is SYDVKM. The CDR3 sequence is CASRPNSGPVQETQYF. The CDR3 coding sequence is TGTGCCAGCCGACCAAACTCCGGACCCGTGCAAGAGACCCAGTACTTC.

This clonotype was detected a few times. This chain uses TRBV12-3 or TRBV12-4 with TRBJ1-2; D is ambiguous. The CDR3 length is 12 residues. Trimming removed 3 bases from V and 8 bases from J, with 10 bases in between. CDR3 nucleotides: TGTGCCAGCAGTTTGTGGGGAGGAGGCTACACCTTC. This translates into CASSLWGGGYTF.

The chain links TRBV3-1 to TRBJ2-1, with TRBD2 identical over 7 bases. V trimming: 4 bases; J trimming: 7 bases; junction bases outside the gene matches: 13. The CDR3 is 16 amino acids. Germline CDR1 LGHDT, CDR2 YNNKEL (reference sequence). As DNA, the CDR3 is TGTGCCAGCAGCCTTCTTTGGAGCGGGAATTATAATGAGCAGTTCTTC. This sequence encodes CASSLLWSGNYNEQFF.

The chain couples TRBV11-2 to TRBJ2-5, with 7 bases lining up with TRBD1. Losses at the gene ends were 5 bases for V and 5 bases for J; bases not matched to a gene: 17. The germline V gene has CDR1 SGHAT and CDR2 FQNNGV. CDR3 length equals 17 residues. DNA for the CDR3: TGTGCCAGCAGCCTCAGTAGACGGGACAGTCTGGAGGAGACCCAGTACTTC. It translates to CASSLSRRDSLEETQYF.

A few counts support this clonotype. This chain uses TRBV4-3 with TRBJ2-1; TRBD1 is a possible D gene (6 bases). The V gene lost 4 bases and the J gene lost 4 bases, with 11 bases spanning the gap. The V gene's germline CDR1 is LGHNA and CDR2 YSLEER. The CDR3 consists of 14 residues. CDR3 DNA: TGCGCCAGCAGCCGCAGGGGTCGGTACAATGAGCAGTTCTTC. Amino acid sequence: CASSRRGRYNEQFF.

There are a few counts of this clonotype. J is TRBJ2-7 and V is TRBV18, with 7 bases matching TRBD1. J was trimmed by 5 bases and V by 3 bases; bases with no gene match: 7. This CDR3 has 14 residues. Germline CDR1 is KGHSH and CDR2 is LQKENI. In DNA, the CDR3 is TGTGCCAGCTCACCGACAGGGCGTCGGGACGAGCAGTACGTC. Its translation: CASSPTGRRDEQYV.